These T cell receptor beta chains were read from a single sample in a study of cytomegalovirus exposure and HLA in healthy donors. Measured with immunoSEQ multiplex PCR; TCRdb has only the in-frame clones, and not every one. This table holds 80,000 or so clones, approximately 75% found once. The sample taken for sequencing was PBMCs. These receptors were obtained from a middle-aged woman in good health and CMV-seronegative. Each CDR3 is given with its conserved first and last residue. The order of the fields is J gene, D gene, V gene, clone size, CDR3 protein, CDR3 DNA. D genes are given only for firm matches. Clone size appears in some rows only: once, few, many, or a class for an expanded clone.

TRBJ2-1 | TRBD1 | TRBV11-2 | once | CASRRQGGLDEQFF | TGTGCCAGCAGACGACAGGGGGGCTTGGATGAGCAGTTCTTC
TRBJ2-5 | TRBD1 | TRBV28 | NA | CASSRDSLQETQYF | TGTGCCAGCAGTAGGGACAGCCTCCAAGAGACCCAGTACTTC
TRBJ2-3 | NA | TRBV19 | NA | CASSPQGEYTDTQYF | TGTGCCAGTAGTCCCCAGGGTGAATACACAGATACGCAGTATTTT
TRBJ2-2 | TRBD1 | TRBV5-5 | NA | CASSEPRGTANTGELFF | TGTGCCAGCAGCGAGCCAAGAGGGACAGCGAACACCGGGGAGCTGTTTTTT
TRBJ2-7 | TRBD2 | TRBV27 | few | CASSRAPGTSGYEQYF | TGTGCCAGCAGTAGGGCCCCCGGGACTAGCGGGTACGAGCAGTACTTC
TRBJ1-1 | NA | TRBV7-2 | NA | CASSQEGNTEAFF | TGTGCCAGCAGCCAAGAGGGGAACACTGAAGCTTTCTTT
TRBJ2-3 | NA | TRBV11-2 | once | CASSPGPDTQYF | TGTGCCAGCAGCCCTGGGCCAGATACGCAGTATTTT
TRBJ1-1 | TRBD1 | TRBV9 | NA | CASSAPSTGRPEAFF | TGTGCCAGCAGCGCCCCCTCGACAGGGAGGCCTGAAGCTTTCTTT
TRBJ1-6 | TRBD1 | TRBV13 | NA | CASSLNRGISSYNSPLHF | TGTGCCAGCAGCTTAAACAGGGGGATAAGCTCCTATAATTCACCCCTCCACTTT
TRBJ2-1 | NA | TRBV28 | few | CASRSTREQFF | TGTGCCAGCAGGTCTACTAGAGAGCAGTTCTTC
TRBJ2-7 | TRBD1 | TRBV9 | NA | CASSREDRGEQYF | TGTGCCAGCTCCCGCGAGGACAGGGGCGAGCAGTACTTC
TRBJ2-7 | NA | TRBV12-5 | NA | CASGLGGPYEQYF | TGTGCTAGTGGTTTGGGGGGGCCCTACGAGCAGTACTTC
TRBJ2-1 | TRBD2 | TRBV10-1 | NA | CASSESGSGGYNEQFF | TGCGCCAGCAGTGAGTCCGGTAGCGGGGGGTACAATGAGCAGTTCTTC
TRBJ2-1 | NA | TRBV21-1 | NA | CASSESWVLSENPYNEQFF | TGTGCCAGCAGCGAAAGTTGGGTTCTATCGGAGAACCCCTACAATGAGCAGTTCTTC
TRBJ1-3 | TRBD1 | TRBV6-6 | NA | CASSYNRAGGQQAIYF | TGTGCCAGCAGTTACAATCGGGCAGGGGGCCAACAAGCCATATATTTT
TRBJ2-1 | NA | TRBV4-3 | NA | CASSQDVGTYNEQFF | TGCGCCAGCAGCCAAGATGTTGGGACTTACAATGAGCAGTTCTTC
TRBJ2-2 | TRBD2 | TRBV7-8 | NA | CASSTRTSGSPGELFF | TGTGCCAGCAGCACCCGGACTAGCGGGAGCCCCGGGGAGCTGTTTTTT
TRBJ2-5 | NA | TRBV9 | NA | CASSVDAESETQYF | TGTGCCAGCAGCGTAGATGCGGAGTCGGAGACCCAGTACTTC
TRBJ1-3 | TRBD1 | TRBV5-8 | NA | CASSWTQGGAGNTIYF | TGTGCCAGCAGCTGGACCCAGGGGGGCGCTGGAAACACCATATATTTT
TRBJ2-2 | TRBD2 | TRBV19 | few | CASSLAGGRPGELFF | TGTGCCAGTAGTTTAGCGGGGGGCAGGCCCGGGGAGCTGTTTTTT
TRBJ2-1 | NA | TRBV19 | NA | CASSIQANLVYNEQFF | TGTGCCAGTAGTATACAAGCTAATCTAGTTTACAATGAGCAGTTCTTC
TRBJ2-7 | TRBD2 | TRBV18 | NA | CASSTGTSDVFLYEQYF | TGTGCCAGCTCAACCGGGACTAGCGACGTCTTCCTCTACGAGCAGTACTTC
TRBJ2-1 | TRBD2 | TRBV30 | NA | CAWSSTRASGGSREQFF | TGTGCCTGGAGCAGTACGAGAGCTAGCGGGGGATCACGGGAGCAGTTCTTC
TRBJ2-2 | NA | TRBV10-3 | NA | CAISRTRDFRGGELFF | TGTGCCATCAGTCGTACTAGAGACTTCAGGGGCGGGGAGCTGTTTTTT
TRBJ1-5 | TRBD1 | TRBV6-4 | few | CASRTPPGTGGQKPQHF | TGTGCCAGCAGGACCCCCCCTGGGACAGGGGGCCAGAAGCCCCAGCATTTT
TRBJ1-4 | NA | TRBV5-1 | few | CASSPRWTNEKLFF | TGCGCCAGCAGCCCGCGTTGGACTAATGAAAAACTGTTTTTT
TRBJ1-3 | NA | TRBV11-3 | NA | CASSLAHGVGNTIYF | TGTGCCAGCAGCTTAGCCCACGGGGTGGGAAACACCATATATTTT
TRBJ2-1 | TRBD2 | TRBV7-3 | NA | CASSPPSGGYNEQFF | TGTGCCAGCAGCCCCCCTAGCGGGGGATACAATGAGCAGTTCTTC
TRBJ2-1 | TRBD2 | TRBV11-2 | NA | CASSLRLAGTYNEQFF | TGTGCCAGCAGCCTCCGACTAGCGGGAACCTACAATGAGCAGTTCTTC
TRBJ1-1 | TRBD1 | TRBV5-1 | few | CASSWTGESTEAFF | TGCGCCAGCAGCTGGACAGGGGAGTCCACTGAAGCTTTCTTT
TRBJ1-1 | NA | TRBV6-1 | NA | CASKAFREAFF | TGTGCCAGCAAAGCCTTCCGTGAAGCTTTCTTT
TRBJ2-2 | NA | TRBV5-5 | NA | CASSLIVANTGELFF | TGTGCCAGCAGCTTGATAGTTGCGAACACCGGGGAGCTGTTTTTT
TRBJ2-7 | NA | TRBV27 | NA | CASSFSSLLKDEQYF | TGTGCCAGCAGTTTTTCTAGCCTCTTAAAGGACGAGCAGTACTTC
TRBJ2-1 | NA | TRBV7-9 | NA | CASSPRLRAYNEQFF | TGTGCCAGCAGCCCCAGGCTCCGCGCCTACAATGAGCAGTTCTTC
TRBJ1-1 | NA | TRBV19 | NA | CASSIIREGTEAFF | TGTGCCAGTAGTATAATCAGGGAGGGCACTGAAGCTTTCTTT
TRBJ2-3 | TRBD2 | TRBV6-1 | few | CASSEVSGSADTQYF | TGTGCCAGCAGTGAAGTTAGCGGGAGCGCAGATACGCAGTATTTT
TRBJ2-7 | TRBD2 | TRBV7-2 | NA | CASSTGLAYSYEQYF | TGTGCCAGCAGCACGGGACTAGCGTACTCCTACGAGCAGTACTTC
TRBJ1-1 | NA | TRBV7-3 | few | CASSLGGGNTEAFF | TGTGCCAGCAGCTTAGGAGGAGGGAACACTGAAGCTTTCTTT
TRBJ2-1 | NA | TRBV18 | NA | CASSPPARLDEQFF | TGTGCCAGCTCACCACCAGCCAGGTTGGATGAGCAGTTCTTC
TRBJ2-1 | NA | TRBV11-3 | NA | CASSLRVGRGPNEQFF | TGTGCCAGCAGCTTACGGGTCGGAAGGGGCCCCAATGAGCAGTTCTTC
TRBJ2-3 | NA | TRBV7-2 | NA | CASSRFGAVAGTDTQYF | TGTGCCAGCAGCCGATTTGGAGCGGTAGCTGGCACAGATACGCAGTATTTT
TRBJ2-3 | TRBD2 | TRBV5-8 | few | CASSLGLAGSTDTQYF | TGTGCCAGCAGCTTGGGACTAGCGGGAAGCACAGATACGCAGTATTTT
TRBJ2-7 | TRBD1 | TRBV27 | NA | CASSLFRDRVPYEQYF | TGTGCCAGCAGTTTGTTCCGGGACAGGGTACCCTACGAGCAGTACTTC
TRBJ2-5 | NA | TRBV18 | NA | CASRNGGDETQYF | TGTGCCAGTCGTAACGGGGGTGATGAGACCCAGTACTTC
TRBJ2-2 | TRBD1 | TRBV7-3 | NA | CASSTGQSNTGELFF | TGTGCCAGCAGCACGGGACAGTCGAACACCGGGGAGCTGTTTTTT
TRBJ2-7 | TRBD1 | TRBV9 | NA | CASSARDRGAYEQYF | TGTGCCAGCAGCGCCCGGGACAGGGGGGCCTACGAGCAGTACTTC
TRBJ2-7 | TRBD2 | TRBV27 | NA | CASMGGRHYEQYF | TGTGCCAGCATGGGGGGGAGACACTACGAGCAGTACTTC